The entry that follows covers one T cell receptor beta chain sequence. Trimming pared 7 bases from V and 4 bases from J, leaving 7 bases between. From germline, CDR1 is KGHDR and CDR2 SFDVKD. The CDR3 has 12 amino acids. The record originates from a study of blood T cell repertoires in COVID-19. Turning to the study itself: Donors in the United States, Italy and Spain gave samples during acute or convalescent COVID-19. Nucleic acid was either cDNA or gDNA, and it came from T cells, B-cell-depleted T cells, or PBMCs.

How the authors handled the data: Using reference gene primer amplification, nucleated cell counts were estimated. This table comes from immunoSEQ multiplex PCR, and its TCRdb copy is limited to in-frame clones, with some not included. V and J calls and clone size follow that table, whereas D and trimming were derived from the DNA. The sample contains 190,000 or so clones, around 80% of which appear only once. V gene TRBV24-1 combines with J gene TRBJ1-5; D possibly corresponds to TRBD1 (5 bases). The sample consisted of peripheral blood. This receptor was taken from a woman of 80 years or more with active or convalescent COVID-19. CDR3 protein: CATSHRNQPQHF. CDR3 nucleotides: TGTGCCACCAGCCACAGGAATCAGCCCCAGCATTTT.